A selection of T cell receptor beta chains follows, all from one sample in a study of human T cells and chemical hapten exposure. Via MiXCR, TCRdb re-called the RACE reads, giving one row per CDR3 protein. The table records approximately 60,000 distinct CDR3 sequences, roughly 9.8% of them present only once. The sample here was whole blood, taken in connection with sensitization to the hapten diphenylcyclopropenone (DPC). These receptors originate from a man in his forties with alopecia areata. Some clones in this sample may be carry-over from other donors' samples. Both conserved end residues are part of each CDR3. The order of the fields is D gene, clone size, V gene, J gene, CDR3 protein, CDR3 DNA. D genes are given only for firm matches. Size values are once, few and many counts, or a class for expanded clones, and some rows have none.

.	few	TRBV20-1	TRBJ2-1	CSARPLSASSYNEQFF	TGCAGTGCTAGGCCCCTTAGCGCCAGCTCCTACAATGAGCAGTTCTTC
TRBD2	.	TRBV7-9	TRBJ2-1	CASSFFAGVNEQFF	TGTGCCAGCAGCTTTTTCGCGGGAGTCAATGAGCAGTTCTTC
TRBD1	.	TRBV19	TRBJ2-1	CASSMDRSTYNEQFF	TGTGCCAGTAGTATGGACAGGTCCACCTACAATGAGCAGTTCTTC
.	few	TRBV12-3/TRBV12-4	TRBJ1-5	CATGVGDQPQHF	TGTGCCACCGGGGTGGGGGATCAGCCCCAGCATTTT
.	many	TRBV19	TRBJ1-5	CASSIQGMSEDQPQHF	TGTGCCAGTAGTATTCAGGGGATGTCGGAGGATCAGCCCCAGCATTTT
TRBD1	few	TRBV10-2	TRBJ1-2	CASRLGQGVGYTF	TGCGCCAGCAGACTTGGACAGGGTGTAGGCTACACCTTC
.	few	TRBV28	TRBJ2-7	CASSYRVRTYEQYF	TGTGCCAGCAGTTACAGGGTTAGGACCTACGAGCAGTACTTC
TRBD1	few	TRBV12-3/TRBV12-4	TRBJ1-2	CASSSPGQGDYGYTF	TGTGCCAGCAGTTCTCCGGGACAGGGAGACTATGGCTACACCTTC
TRBD2	few	TRBV20-1	TRBJ2-1	CSAKAPSGTYNEQFF	TGCAGTGCTAAAGCGCCTAGCGGGACCTACAATGAGCAGTTCTTC
.	.	TRBV7-9	TRBJ2-3	CASSLTETADTQYF	TGTGCCAGCAGCTTGACAGAGACGGCAGATACGCAGTATTTT
.	few	TRBV11-1	TRBJ2-7	CASSLYDMDYEQYF	TGTGCCAGCAGCTTATACGACATGGACTACGAGCAGTACTTC
.	many	TRBV20-1	TRBJ1-6	CSARAGGAGVNSPLHF	TGCAGTGCTAGAGCCGGAGGAGCAGGGGTAAATTCACCCCTCCACTTT
.	medium-sized	TRBV4-3	TRBJ1-2	CASSQDRAGNYGYTF	TGCGCCAGCAGCCAAGACCGGGCAGGGAACTATGGCTACACCTTC
.	many	TRBV4-3	TRBJ2-7	CASSQFGYEQYF	TGCGCCAGCAGCCAGTTTGGCTACGAGCAGTACTTC
TRBD1	few	TRBV19	TRBJ1-5	CASSIGGTGNQPQHF	TGTGCCAGTAGTATAGGGGGGACAGGGAATCAGCCCCAGCATTTT
TRBD1	.	TRBV6-1	TRBJ2-2	CASRGRGLRNTGELFF	TGTGCCAGCAGGGGCAGGGGGCTTAGGAACACCGGGGAGCTGTTTTTT
.	.	TRBV12-3/TRBV12-4	TRBJ1-2	CASSLVRPLLGSDGYTF	TGTGCCAGCAGTTTGGTCCGTCCTCTACTGGGGTCCGATGGCTACACCTTC
.	.	TRBV3-1	TRBJ2-2	CASSQRGLRTGELFF	TGTGCCAGCAGCCAACGAGGACTCCGAACCGGGGAGCTGTTTTTT
.	few	TRBV18	TRBJ2-1	CASSPDYAPNEQFF	TGTGCCAGCTCGCCTGACTACGCTCCCAATGAGCAGTTCTTC
TRBD1	few	TRBV15	TRBJ1-2	CATSREGTGGGGYTF	TGTGCCACCAGCAGAGAAGGGACAGGGGGCGGTGGCTACACCTTC
TRBD2	many	TRBV6-6	TRBJ2-3	CASSYGTGGRFTDTQYF	TGTGCCAGCAGTTATGGCACGGGCGGGAGGTTCACAGATACGCAGTATTTT
TRBD2	.	TRBV6-5	TRBJ2-2	CASSRLAGGMAGELFF	TGTGCCAGCAGCCGACTAGCGGGAGGAATGGCCGGGGAGCTGTTTTTT
.	few	TRBV20-1	TRBJ2-2	CSASFSGLTNTGELFF	TGCAGTGCTAGTTTTTCCGGACTTACGAACACCGGGGAGCTGTTTTTT
TRBD1	.	TRBV15	TRBJ2-7	CATRAVGTVSSYEQYF	TGTGCCACCAGAGCAGTAGGGACAGTTAGCTCCTACGAGCAGTACTTC
.	few	TRBV7-2	TRBJ2-4	CASSSIGLTSQNIQYF	TGTGCCAGCAGCTCAATTGGACTAACGTCCCAAAACATTCAGTACTTC
.	.	TRBV11-1	TRBJ2-6	CASSLDVGPGANVLTF	TGTGCCAGCAGCTTAGATGTCGGCCCTGGGGCCAACGTCCTGACTTTC
.	.	TRBV27	TRBJ1-5	CASSLAGTNQPQHF	TGTGCCAGCAGTTTAGCAGGGACTAACCAGCCCCAGCATTTT
.	few	TRBV24-1	TRBJ2-2	CATSDYGPRGQDTGELFF	TGTGCCACCAGTGATTACGGCCCGCGGGGGCAGGACACCGGGGAGCTGTTTTTT
.	.	TRBV7-3	TRBJ2-2	CASSPTGRTDGELFF	TGTGCCAGCAGCCCTACTGGACGGACGGACGGGGAGCTGTTTTTT
.	many	TRBV19	TRBJ2-6	CASRGKEATGANVLTF	TGTGCCAGTAGGGGTAAAGAGGCCACTGGGGCCAACGTCCTGACTTTC
.	.	TRBV28	TRBJ1-4	CASSPQGATNEKLFF	TGTGCCAGCAGTCCACAGGGTGCAACTAATGAAAAACTGTTTTTT
.	many	TRBV7-6	TRBJ2-3	CASRAGGRTDTQYF	TGTGCCAGCAGAGCAGGTGGGAGAACAGATACGCAGTATTTT
.	many	TRBV7-9	TRBJ2-4	CASGGSNIQYF	TGTGCCAGCGGCGGGTCAAACATTCAGTACTTC
TRBD2	many	TRBV13	TRBJ2-4	CASTSGRSIQYF	TGTGCCAGCACTAGCGGGAGAAGCATTCAGTACTTC
TRBD2	few	TRBV12-3/TRBV12-4	TRBJ2-3	CASSLLGTRADTQYF	TGTGCCAGCAGTTTACTGGGGACTAGGGCAGATACGCAGTATTTT
.	few	TRBV14	TRBJ2-3	CASSDLTLTDTQYF	TGTGCCAGCAGCGATCTTACCCTCACAGATACGCAGTATTTT
TRBD1	.	TRBV11-1	TRBJ2-7	CASSSRQGGNEQYF	TGTGCCAGCAGCTCCAGACAGGGTGGAAACGAGCAGTACTTC
.	.	TRBV6-6	TRBJ1-1	CASSYGRGGTEAFF	TGTGCCAGCAGTTACGGAAGGGGAGGCACTGAAGCTTTCTTT
TRBD1	.	TRBV2	TRBJ1-6	CASKTGTAYSPLHF	TGTGCCAGCAAGACCGGGACAGCGTATTCACCCCTCCACTTT
TRBD2	.	TRBV20-1	TRBJ2-5	CSARLGVLAGGSGETQYF	TGCAGTGCCCGTCTCGGCGTACTAGCGGGAGGTTCGGGGGAGACCCAGTACTTC
TRBD1	.	TRBV15	TRBJ2-3	CATSETGATDTQYF	TGTGCCACCAGCGAGACAGGGGCAACAGATACGCAGTATTTT
.	few	TRBV6-1	TRBJ1-4	CASSEPGHPNEKLFF	TGTGCCAGCAGTGAACCCGGACACCCTAATGAAAAACTGTTTTTT
.	many	TRBV30	TRBJ2-1	CAWSWGAGNEQFF	TGTGCCTGGAGTTGGGGGGCCGGGAATGAGCAGTTCTTC
.	.	TRBV12-3/TRBV12-4	TRBJ1-2	CASSLGRSNYGYTF	TGTGCCAGCAGTTTGGGCCGGTCTAACTATGGCTACACCTTC
TRBD2	.	TRBV25-1	TRBJ2-5	CASSDERLAGARGTQYF	TGTGCCAGCAGTGACGAGCGACTAGCGGGAGCGCGGGGGACCCAGTACTTC
TRBD1	many	TRBV12-3/TRBV12-4	TRBJ2-7	CASSLAPPQGASSYEQYF	TGTGCCAGCAGTTTAGCGCCCCCGCAGGGGGCATCCTCCTACGAGCAGTACTTC
TRBD1	many	TRBV18	TRBJ2-5	CASSPGTEETQYF	TGTGCCAGCTCACCCGGGACAGAGGAGACCCAGTACTTC
.	.	TRBV20-1	TRBJ2-5	CSAKVAETQYF	TGCAGTGCTAAGGTGGCAGAGACCCAGTACTTC
.	few	TRBV21-1	TRBJ2-1	CASSNGLVSNEQFF	TGTGCCAGCAGCAACGGACTAGTCTCCAATGAGCAGTTCTTC
TRBD1	few	TRBV6-5	TRBJ2-7	CASSIRPGGEQYF	TGTGCCAGCAGTATACGGCCAGGGGGCGAGCAGTACTTC
TRBD1	.	TRBV28	TRBJ2-2	CASRGQGRGELFF	TGTGCCAGCAGAGGACAGGGACGCGGGGAGCTGTTTTTT
.	few	TRBV6-6	TRBJ1-3	CASSYPDRNTIYF	TGTGCCAGCAGTTACCCGGACCGAAACACCATATATTTT
TRBD2	few	TRBV29-1	TRBJ2-7	CSVGGAGEIYEQYF	TGCAGCGTTGGGGGAGCGGGAGAGATATACGAGCAGTACTTC
TRBD2	many	TRBV12-3/TRBV12-4	TRBJ2-1	CASRPGGGAGTYNEQFF	TGTGCCAGCAGACCGGGGGGTGGAGCGGGCACCTACAATGAGCAGTTCTTC
.	.	TRBV20-1	TRBJ2-7	CSALRDDSHEQYF	TGCAGTGCTCTCCGGGACGACAGCCACGAGCAGTACTTC
.	many	TRBV5-1	TRBJ2-7	CASRERPNSYEQYF	TGCGCCAGCAGGGAGCGTCCCAATTCCTACGAGCAGTACTTC